Listed here are 22 T cell receptor beta chains from one sample, sequenced in a study of blood T cell repertoires in COVID-19. Clones were sequenced by immunoSEQ multiplex PCR, and TCRdb holds only the in-frame ones, with some missing. The repertoire holds 150,000 to 200,000 clones, with 80% to 90% as singletons. The sequenced material came from PBMCs or T cells enriched from blood (not recorded which). The receptors stem from a man aged 45-65 years who had recovered from COVID-19.

CDR3 bases: TGTGCCTGGAGCCCAGCACAGGGTTCTGGAAACACCATATATTTT. This sequence encodes CAWSPAQGSGNTIYF. The J gene is TRBJ1-3, the V gene TRBV30; tentatively, D is TRBD1 (6 bases). The CDR3 contains 15 residues. V was cut by 3 bases and J by 1 base, with 13 bases left in between. Germline CDR1 reads GTSNPN; CDR2 reads SVGIG (reference sequence). Combining the CDR3 with reference TRBV30 and TRBJ1-3 gives the whole variable domain SQTIHQWPATLVQPVGSPLSLECTVEGTSNPNLYWYRQAAGRGLQLLFYSVGIGQISSEVPQNLSASRPQDRQFILSSKKLLLSDSGFYLCAWSPAQGSGNTIYFGEGSWLTVV.

This rearrangement joins TRBV12-5 to TRBJ2-7, with a possible D match to TRBD1 (6 bases). CDR3 length: 17 residues. V was cut by 0 bases and J by 3 bases, with 18 bases left in between. Germline lookup yields CDR1 LGHNT and CDR2 FRNRAP. In DNA form, the CDR3 reads TGTGCTAGTGGTTTGGTACCCGGGACACTTTTGTACTACGAGCAGTACTTC. It specifies CASGLVPGTLLYYEQYF.

The J gene is TRBJ2-5, the V gene TRBV5-5, with a weak D call TRBD1 (5 bases). Germline V gene data show CDR1 as SGHKS and CDR2 as YYEKEE (reference sequence). The CDR3 sequence is 13 residues long. Trimming stripped 2 bases from V and 5 bases from J, with 10 bases between. The CDR3 loop is CASSLVGLETQYF. The DNA for the CDR3 is TGTGCCAGCAGCTTAGTGGGGCTGGAGACCCAGTACTTC.

V gene TRBV4-2 combines with J gene TRBJ1-4; 12 bases are shared with TRBD1. There are 16 residues in the CDR3. CDR1 is LGHNA, CDR2 YNFKEQ, per germline. J gave up 8 bases and V 1 base, and 5 bases lay outside the gene matches. The DNA of the CDR3 is TGTGCCAGCAGCCAAGTCGGTGGGACAGGGGGCGAAAAACTGTTTTTT. This encodes CASSQVGGTGGEKLFF.

The genes are TRBV6-5 and TRBJ1-2; maybe TRBD1 (6 bases). The CDR3 runs to 13 residues. In germline, CDR1 is MNHEY, CDR2 SVGAGI. Trimming took off 5 bases at V and 4 bases at J, with 11 bases between the two ends. The CDR3 DNA sequence: TGTGCCAGCAGTCGGACAGAACTCTATGGCTACACCTTC. This gives the protein CASSRTELYGYTF.

This chain connects TRBV18 to TRBJ1-6; 10 bases are a match to TRBD1. The V and J ends lost 3 bases and 8 bases, in that order; junction bases with no gene match: 1. Germline V gene data show CDR1 as KGHSH and CDR2 as LQKENI. This CDR3 has 14 residues. CDR3 DNA: TGTGCCAGCTCACCGGGACAGGGGTATTCACCCCTCCACTTT. As protein: CASSPGQGYSPLHF.

The chain links TRBV7-2 to TRBJ1-2; D is unresolved. The CDR3 has 14 amino acids. Per germline, CDR1 SGHTA and CDR2 FQGNSA. The V end lost 1 base, the J end lost 3 bases, and 9 bases lay between the germline ends. The CDR3 sequence: CASSLGALYYGYTF. DNA for the CDR3: TGTGCCAGCAGCTTAGGGGCTCTCTACTATGGCTACACCTTC.

The genes are TRBV11-2 and TRBJ2-1; 10 bases match TRBD2. In germline, CDR1 is SGHAT, CDR2 FQNNGV. Germline trimming cut 4 bases from V and 6 bases from J; bases unmatched to any gene: 12. This CDR3 has 17 residues. The DNA of the CDR3 is TGTGCCAGCAGCTCCCGCCCTTCTAGCGGGGGCATCAATGAGCAGTTCTTC. Residues: CASSSRPSSGGINEQFF.

The V call is TRBV28, the J call TRBJ1-1; 9 nucleotides align to TRBD1. The CDR3 totals 17 residues. V was clipped by 3 bases and J by 5 bases; unmatched bases: 13. The germline gives CDR1 MDHEN, CDR2 SYDVKM. CDR3 bases: TGTGCCAGCAGTTTGGTTGGGGACAGGGTAAAGGGGACTGAAGCTTTCTTT. As protein: CASSLVGDRVKGTEAFF.

This sequence joins TRBV28 and TRBJ1-5; tentatively, D is TRBD1 (5 bases). This CDR3 comprises 15 residues. Germline assignment: CDR1 MDHEN and CDR2 SYDVKM. Trimming took 1 base from V and 1 from J, leaving 8 bases between them. The chain's CDR3 is CASSLLAGSNQPQHF. DNA of the CDR3: TGTGCCAGCAGTTTATTGGCAGGGAGCAATCAGCCCCAGCATTTT.

V usage is TRBV9 and J usage is TRBJ1-2; TRBD1 matches 7 bases. Germline CDR1 SGDLS, CDR2 YYNGEE. Unmatched junction bases numbered 4, after V lost 0 bases and J lost 2 bases. The CDR3 consists of 15 residues. CDR3 DNA: TGTGCCAGCAGCGTAGGCCAGGGGGACAACTATGGCTACACCTTC. Translating it yields CASSVGQGDNYGYTF.

V and J are TRBV7-2 and TRBJ1-2; D is possibly TRBD1 (5 bases). CDR3 length: 13 residues. V was cut by 6 bases and J by 1 base, with 9 bases left in between. Germline V CDR1 and CDR2: SGHTA, FQGNSA. The CDR3 here is CASRGDSNYGYTF. The CDR3 nucleotides are TGTGCCAGCAGGGGTGACAGTAACTATGGCTACACCTTC. Looking up the rest from reference TRBV7-2 and TRBJ1-2 gives the full variable domain: GAGVSQSPSNKVTEKGKDVELRCDPISGHTALYWYRQSLGQGLEFLIYFQGNSAPDKSGLPSDRFSAERTGGSVSTLTIQRTQQEDSAVYLCASRGDSNYGYTFGSGTRLTVV.

This chain connects TRBV18 to TRBJ1-4; 7 bases match TRBD1. Germline V lookup: CDR1 KGHSH, CDR2 LQKENI. The CDR3 runs to 16 residues. Unmatched junction bases numbered 3, after V lost 2 bases and J lost 0 bases. The CDR3: CASSPGDRATNEKLFF. CDR3 bases: TGTGCCAGCTCACCAGGAGACAGGGCAACTAATGAAAAACTGTTTTTT. Full variable domain (outside the CDR3, taken from reference TRBV18 and TRBJ1-4): NAGVMQNPRHLVRRRGQEARLRCSPMKGHSHVYWYRQLPEEGLKFMVYLQKENIIDESGMPKERFSAEFPKEGPSILRIQQVVRGDSAAYFCASSPGDRATNEKLFFGSGTQLSVL.

The chain carries TRBV19 and TRBJ1-1; the D gene is possibly TRBD1 (5 bases). The CDR3 is 13 amino acids. The V gene lost 1 base and the J gene lost 8 bases, with 11 bases spanning the gap. Germline-derived CDR1 and CDR2 are LNHDA and SQIVND (reference sequence). The CDR3 loop reads CASSIGGRSEAFF. The CDR3 nucleotides are TGTGCCAGTAGTATAGGGGGGAGGTCAGAAGCTTTCTTT.

The genes are TRBV27 and TRBJ1-1; D might be TRBD1 (5 bases). Germline CDR1 reads MNHEY; CDR2 reads SMNVEV (reference sequence). Trimming pared 5 bases from V and 0 bases from J, leaving 10 bases between. The CDR3 is 14 residues long. CDR3 amino acids: CASSLTAVNTEAFF. The DNA of the CDR3 is TGTGCCAGCAGTCTGACAGCAGTGAACACTGAAGCTTTCTTT.

Here the CDR3 reads CASSEALRQGRGYGYTF. CDR3 nucleotides: TGTGCCAGCAGTGAAGCGCTCCGACAGGGGAGGGGCTATGGCTACACCTTC. V gene TRBV6-1 combines with J gene TRBJ1-2, with TRBD1 matching over 8 bases. The CDR3 extends over 17 amino acids. V shed 0 bases, J shed 4 bases, and the junction held 10 bases outside the gene matches. The V gene's germline CDR1 is MNHNS and CDR2 SASEGT.

CDR3 nucleotide sequence: TGTGCCAGCAGCCAAGCCCCCACAGGGGGGAACACTGAAGCTTTCTTT. This encodes CASSQAPTGGNTEAFF. This chain uses TRBV3-1 (or the pseudogene TRBV3-2) with TRBJ1-1; 8 bases match TRBD1. V was clipped by 1 base and J by 1 base; unmatched bases: 5. This CDR3 has 16 residues. The germline V gene encodes CDR1 LGHDT and CDR2 YNNKEL (reference sequence).

This chain connects TRBV9 to TRBJ1-6; tentative D call: TRBD1 (5 bases). Trimming shortened V by 0 bases and J by 7 bases, and 8 bases separated the two germline ends. Germline V lookup: CDR1 SGDLS, CDR2 YYNGEE. The length of the CDR3 is 14 residues. CDR3 region: CASSVAGDNSPLHF. Here the CDR3 DNA reads TGTGCCAGCAGCGTAGCGGGGGACAATTCACCCCTCCACTTT.

The chain has TRBV3-1 (or the pseudogene TRBV3-2) and TRBJ1-1; 9 bases are a match to TRBD1. CDR3 length: 15 residues. The trim removed 3 bases at V and 2 bases at J, leaving 4 bases unmatched. Germline-derived CDR1 and CDR2 are LGHDT and YNNKEL (reference sequence). CDR3 sequence: CASSQPGQGNTEAFF. The CDR3 DNA reads as TGTGCCAGCAGCCAGCCGGGACAGGGTAACACTGAAGCTTTCTTT.

This clone has only a few counts. V is TRBV10-3 and J is TRBJ1-1; D might be TRBD1 (5 bases). Trimming removed 0 bases at V and 1 base at J, with 9 bases between. Germline-derived CDR1 and CDR2 are ENHRY and SYGVKD. The length of the CDR3 is 15 residues. The CDR3 nucleotides read TGTGCCATCAGTGAGTCCCAGGGATCGAACACTGAAGCTTTCTTT. Translated, it gives CAISESQGSNTEAFF.

The rearrangement uses TRBV28 and TRBJ1-2; D not certain. V was pared by 5 bases and J by 0 bases, with 16 bases between. This CDR3 comprises 16 residues. From germline, CDR1 is MDHEN and CDR2 SYDVKM. The CDR3 reads CASSVLGSRSNYGYTF. The CDR3 DNA follows: TGTGCCAGCAGTGTACTAGGGAGCCGATCTAACTATGGCTACACCTTC.

The chain links TRBV10-3 to TRBJ1-1, with TRBD1 matching over 7 bases. CDR1 ENHRY and CDR2 SYGVKD come from the germline V gene. CDR3 length: 12 amino acids. V lost 10 bases and J lost 1; bases outside the gene matches: 3. The CDR3 loop is CATNRGNTEAFF. The CDR3 DNA follows: TGTGCCACGAACAGGGGGAACACTGAAGCTTTCTTT.